This T cell receptor (beta chain) was recovered during a study of T cells in women clearing cervical HPV infection (dated by TCRdb to the late 2010s). Regarding the complete study: The cases were about two dozen women with histologically confirmed HPV16-related CIN3 or worse, and 2 of those women had invasive cancers. The 20 to 25 controls were women who cleared a single incident HPV16 infection within 12 months without developing precancer or cancer. Blood from cases was collected at the visit where the lesion was first found, while blood from controls was collected once the infection could no longer be detected. For cases, the median interval between lesion detection and blood sampling was about 140 days, with an interquartile range of about 85 to 210 days. Since HLA typing was available for only a few women, HLA type could not be ruled out as a confounder. An exploratory proof-of-principle case-control study, nested within the Guanacaste HPV Natural History Study in Costa Rica, was conducted to compare TCR repertoires across cervical HPV16 outcomes. Cases and controls were matched on age within five years and on year of sample collection. A median age of almost 35 years was observed in cases versus under 40 in controls, and no significant differences in baseline characteristics were found. The parent cohort enrolled 10,000 to 11,000 women aged 18 or older in Guanacaste, Costa Rica, in about 1993 to 1994 and followed the women for around seven years. Five blinded duplicates per group were added as quality controls, so that 60 or so samples were obtained: around 50 participants and 10 replicates.

Counted from cysteine to phenylalanine, this CDR3 has 14 amino acids. The DNA covers only part of the CDR3, 33 bases in frame from base 1. Between the V and J ends, shortened by 5 bases and 0 bases respectively, the junction contains 8 bases. The germline V gene sets CDR1 to SGHVS and CDR2 to FQNEAQ. The immunoSEQ assay used multiplex PCR to amplify TCR beta CDR3 regions from an average of roughly 1.2 ug of genomic DNA per sample. The assay corrected primer bias using a complete synthetic TCR repertoire to establish an amplification baseline. The amplicons were sequenced using the Illumina platform. Per the authors' processing: Sequences were error-corrected by clustering with frequency ratios and a modified nearest-neighbor algorithm, then analyzed in the immunoSEQ Analyzer with IMGT gene definitions. At each rarefaction depth, TCR richness and evenness were averaged across 20 rarefaction repeats, and any sample with fewer sequences than the depth was left out. Wilcoxon rank sum tests with FDR correction were used to compare V, D and J gene relative abundances between the groups. Blinded duplicates gave an intraclass correlation of roughly 96% for TCR richness and an average of about 74% across around 66 gene segments. Sourced from immuneACCESS, this table was stored by TCRdb with only in-frame sequences that have V and J called. A share of the clones is absent; for the studies checked, an unresolved V gene accounts for under half, and the remainder has no known explanation. D and trimming were read from the DNA, whereas the V and J calls and clone size are those reported in that table. The table for this sample records roughly 20,000 clones. Approximately 15% of the sample is in the top ten clones.

With regard to this clone: This clone's antigen is unknown. The read terminates 3 residues before the CDR3 end, so the remaining end is supplied by the germline J gene.

What the research found in general, with its limitations: TCR repertoire richness was significantly higher in CIN3+ cases than in controls across sequencing depths, while evenness did not differ. Cases had lower TRBV6-7 relative abundance than controls (about 0.1% versus 0.15%; Bonferroni P = 0.0008). By combining richness with V gene abundances, random forest classifiers separated cases from controls with an estimated AUC of roughly 0.8. Whether associations preceded infection or resulted from infection could not be shown with the cross-sectional design, and effector/memory subsets and HPV-specific T cells were not isolated. Because the number of T cells per sample was unknown, the richness differences could reflect varying T-cell content rather than repertoire biology.

Every participant had a single incident cervical HPV16 infection, and prevalent HPV16 infections were excluded. Cervical HPV DNA was detected by MY09/MY11 PCR and genotyped by dot-blot hybridization. Around 16 mL of heparinized blood was centrifuged, after which the buffy coat was aliquoted, frozen at -30 degrees C, and then stored at -80 degrees C. Genomic DNA was extracted from buffy coat specimens using QIAGEN kits. The clonotype was recovered from a woman between 18 and 75 years old with a cervical HPV16 infection that either progressed to CIN3+ or cleared (not recorded which). The sample consisted of blood buffy coat. This receptor chain uses TRBV7-8 and TRBJ1-5, with the D segment identity uncertain. CDR3 bases read: TGTGCCAGCAGCCCCAGGTATAGCAATCAGCCC. It translates to CASSPRYSNQP. The CDR3 in full is CASSPRYSNQPQHF.